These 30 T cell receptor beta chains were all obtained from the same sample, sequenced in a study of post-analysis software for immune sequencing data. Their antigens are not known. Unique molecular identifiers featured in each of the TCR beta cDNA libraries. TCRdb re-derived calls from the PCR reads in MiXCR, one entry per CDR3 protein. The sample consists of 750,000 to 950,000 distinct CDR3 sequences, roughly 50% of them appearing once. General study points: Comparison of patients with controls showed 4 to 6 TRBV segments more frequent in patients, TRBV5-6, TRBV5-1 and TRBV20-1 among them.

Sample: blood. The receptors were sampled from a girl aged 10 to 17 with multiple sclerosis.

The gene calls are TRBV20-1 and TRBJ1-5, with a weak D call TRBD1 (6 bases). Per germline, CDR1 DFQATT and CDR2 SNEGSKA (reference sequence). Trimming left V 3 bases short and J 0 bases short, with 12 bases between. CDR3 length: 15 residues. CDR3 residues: CSASPGGRSNQPQHF. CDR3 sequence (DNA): TGCAGTGCTAGCCCTGGGGGGCGTAGCAATCAGCCCCAGCATTTT.

This CDR3 is CASSYSARGHEQYF. In DNA form, the CDR3 reads TGTGCCAGCAGTTACTCGGCCCGGGGCCACGAGCAGTACTTC. The chain combines TRBV6-6 with TRBJ2-5, with D possibly called TRBD1 or TRBD2 (5 bases each). The J call may be mistaken, given a closer DNA end match to TRBJ2-7. This CDR3 region has 14 residues. Looked up from germline, CDR1 is MNHNY and CDR2 is SVGAGI (reference sequence).

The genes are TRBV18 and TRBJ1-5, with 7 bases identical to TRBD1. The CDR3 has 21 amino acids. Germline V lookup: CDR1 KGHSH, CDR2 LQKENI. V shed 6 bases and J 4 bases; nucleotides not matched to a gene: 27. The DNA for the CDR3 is TGTGCCAGCTCGACACTCCGGCTCGGACAGGCACTCCTAGGAGGGAATCAGCCCCAGCATTTT. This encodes CASSTLRLGQALLGGNQPQHF.

The chain's CDR3 is CSARGGADNYGYTF. The CDR3 DNA is TGCAGTGCTAGAGGTGGGGCTGATAACTATGGCTACACCTTC. The chain couples TRBV20-1 to TRBJ1-2; D is possibly TRBD1 (5 bases). The V end lost 1 base, the J end lost 1 base, and 10 bases lay between the germline ends. The V gene's germline CDR1 is DFQATT and CDR2 SNEGSKA (reference sequence). This CDR3 region has 14 residues.

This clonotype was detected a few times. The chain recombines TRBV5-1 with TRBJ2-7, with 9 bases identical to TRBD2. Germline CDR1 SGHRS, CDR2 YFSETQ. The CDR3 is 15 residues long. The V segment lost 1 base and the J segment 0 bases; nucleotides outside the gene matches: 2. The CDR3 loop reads CASSLTAGGSYEQYF. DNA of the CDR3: TGCGCCAGCAGCTTGACAGCGGGAGGCTCCTACGAGCAGTACTTC.

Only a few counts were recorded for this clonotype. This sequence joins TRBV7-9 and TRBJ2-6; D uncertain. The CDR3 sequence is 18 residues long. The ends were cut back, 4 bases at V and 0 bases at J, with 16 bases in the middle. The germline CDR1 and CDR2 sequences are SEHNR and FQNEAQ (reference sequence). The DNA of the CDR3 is TGTGCCAGCAGCTACCCCCATGAAAACCCCTCTGGGGCCAACGTCCTGACTTTC. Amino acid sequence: CASSYPHENPSGANVLTF.

Here the CDR3 reads CASSPETGNTGELFF. CDR3 DNA: TGTGCCAGCAGCCCCGAGACAGGGAACACCGGGGAGCTGTTTTTT. This chain joins TRBV7-3 and TRBJ2-2; maybe TRBD1 (6 bases). The CDR3 is 15 residues long. From germline, CDR1 is SGHTA and CDR2 FQGTGA. Trimming cost V 5 bases and J 1 base, with 11 bases left between them.

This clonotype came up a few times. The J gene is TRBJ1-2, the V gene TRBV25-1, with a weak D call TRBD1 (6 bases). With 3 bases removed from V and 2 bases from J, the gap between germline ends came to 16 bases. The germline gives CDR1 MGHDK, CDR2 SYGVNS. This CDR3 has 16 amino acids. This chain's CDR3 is CASSDKSTRGNYGYTF. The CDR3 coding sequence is TGTGCCAGCAGTGATAAGTCGACCAGGGGAAACTATGGCTACACCTTC.

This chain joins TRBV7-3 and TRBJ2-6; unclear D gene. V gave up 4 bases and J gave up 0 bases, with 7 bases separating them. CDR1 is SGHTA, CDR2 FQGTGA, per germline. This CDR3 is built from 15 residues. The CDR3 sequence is CASSSDGSGANVLTF. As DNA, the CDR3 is TGTGCCAGCAGCTCGGACGGCTCTGGGGCCAACGTCCTGACTTTC.

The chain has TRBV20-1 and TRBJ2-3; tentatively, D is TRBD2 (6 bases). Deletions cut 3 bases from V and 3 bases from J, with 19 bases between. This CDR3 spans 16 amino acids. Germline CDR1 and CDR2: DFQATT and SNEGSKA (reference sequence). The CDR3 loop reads CSASGGRGLWTDTQYF. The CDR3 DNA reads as TGCAGTGCTAGTGGGGGTCGGGGACTCTGGACAGATACGCAGTATTTT.

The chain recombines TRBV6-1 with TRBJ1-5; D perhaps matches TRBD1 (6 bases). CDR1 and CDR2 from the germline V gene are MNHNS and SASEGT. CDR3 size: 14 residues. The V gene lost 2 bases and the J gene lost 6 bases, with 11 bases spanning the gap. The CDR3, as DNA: TGTGCCAGCAGTGAACAGGGGAAAGGTCAGCCCCAGCATTTT. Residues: CASSEQGKGQPQHF.

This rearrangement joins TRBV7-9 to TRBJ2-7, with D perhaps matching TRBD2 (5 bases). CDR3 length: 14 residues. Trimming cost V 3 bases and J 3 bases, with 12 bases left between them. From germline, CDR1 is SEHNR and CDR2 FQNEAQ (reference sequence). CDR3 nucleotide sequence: TGTGCCAGCAGCTTGAGCGGCAGAATCTACGAGCAGTACTTC. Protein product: CASSLSGRIYEQYF.

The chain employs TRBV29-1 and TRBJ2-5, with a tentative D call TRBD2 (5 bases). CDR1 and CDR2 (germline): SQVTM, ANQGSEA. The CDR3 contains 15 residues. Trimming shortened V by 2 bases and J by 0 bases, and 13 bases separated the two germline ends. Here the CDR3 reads CSVEQEDWYQETQYF. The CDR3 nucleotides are TGCAGCGTTGAACAGGAGGACTGGTACCAAGAGACCCAGTACTTC. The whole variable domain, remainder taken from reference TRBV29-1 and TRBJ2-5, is SAVISQKPSRDICQRGTSLTIQCQVDSQVTMMFWYRQQPGQSLTLIATANQGSEATYESGFVIDKFPISRPNLTFSTLTVSNMSPEDSSIYLCSVEQEDWYQETQYFGPGTRLLVL.

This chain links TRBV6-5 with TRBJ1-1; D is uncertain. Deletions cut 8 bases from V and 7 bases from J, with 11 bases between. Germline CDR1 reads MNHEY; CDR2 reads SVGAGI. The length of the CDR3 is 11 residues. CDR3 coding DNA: TGTGCCAGCGGGTATTTGAGTGAAGCTTTCTTT. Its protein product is CASGYLSEAFF.

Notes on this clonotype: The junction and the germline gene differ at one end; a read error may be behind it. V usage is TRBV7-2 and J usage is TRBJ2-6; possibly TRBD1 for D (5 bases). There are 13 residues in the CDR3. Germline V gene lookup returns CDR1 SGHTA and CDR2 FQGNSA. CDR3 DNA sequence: TGTGCCAGCAGCCTCTCTGGGGCCAACATCCTGACTTTC. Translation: CASSLSGANILTF.

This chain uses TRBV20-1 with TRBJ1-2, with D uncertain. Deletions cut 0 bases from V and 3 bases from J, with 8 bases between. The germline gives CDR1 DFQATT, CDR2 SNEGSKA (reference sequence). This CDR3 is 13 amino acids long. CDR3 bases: TGCAGTGCTAGAGAGGGAACCGACTATGGCTACACCTTC. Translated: CSAREGTDYGYTF.

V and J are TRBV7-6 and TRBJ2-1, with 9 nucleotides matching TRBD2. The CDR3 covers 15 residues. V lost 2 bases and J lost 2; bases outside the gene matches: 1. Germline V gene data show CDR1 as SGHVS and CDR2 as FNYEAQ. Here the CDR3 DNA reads TGTGCCAGCAGCTTAAAGCGGGGGGCCTACAATGAGCAGTTCTTC. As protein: CASSLKRGAYNEQFF.

The CDR3 spells CASSLEIAGVDDTQYF. The CDR3, as DNA: TGTGCCAGCAGCTTGGAAATAGCGGGAGTAGATGATACGCAGTATTTT. The chain employs TRBV5-5 and TRBJ2-3; 9 bases agree with TRBD2. Trimming took 0 bases from V and 6 from J; bases not matched to a gene: 8. The germline V gene has CDR1 SGHKS and CDR2 YYEKEE (reference sequence). The CDR3 is 16 residues long.

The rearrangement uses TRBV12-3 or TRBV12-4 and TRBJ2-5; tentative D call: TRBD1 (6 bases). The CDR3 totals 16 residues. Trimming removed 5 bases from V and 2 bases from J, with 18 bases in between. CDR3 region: CASSGVPGQIQETQYF. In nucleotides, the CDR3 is TGTGCCAGCAGTGGAGTCCCGGGACAAATTCAAGAGACCCAGTACTTC.

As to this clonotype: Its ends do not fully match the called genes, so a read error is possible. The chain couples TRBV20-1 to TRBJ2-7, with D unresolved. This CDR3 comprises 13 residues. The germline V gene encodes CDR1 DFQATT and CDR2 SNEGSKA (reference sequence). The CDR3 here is CSATRVESCEQYF. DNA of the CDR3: TGCAGTGCCACCCGGGTGGAGTCCTGCGAGCAGTACTTC.

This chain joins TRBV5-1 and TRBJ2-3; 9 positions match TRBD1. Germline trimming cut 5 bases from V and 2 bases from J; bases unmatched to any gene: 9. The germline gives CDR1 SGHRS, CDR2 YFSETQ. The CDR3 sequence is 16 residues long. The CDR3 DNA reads TGCGCCAGCAGGGGAACCGGGACAGGGATCACAGATACGCAGTATTTT. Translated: CASRGTGTGITDTQYF. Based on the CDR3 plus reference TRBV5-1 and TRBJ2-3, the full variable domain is KAGVTQTPRYLIKTRGQQVTLSCSPISGHRSVSWYQQTPGQGLQFLFEYFSETQRNKGNFPGRFSGRQFSNSRSEMNVSTLELGDSALYLCASRGTGTGITDTQYFGPGTRLTVL.

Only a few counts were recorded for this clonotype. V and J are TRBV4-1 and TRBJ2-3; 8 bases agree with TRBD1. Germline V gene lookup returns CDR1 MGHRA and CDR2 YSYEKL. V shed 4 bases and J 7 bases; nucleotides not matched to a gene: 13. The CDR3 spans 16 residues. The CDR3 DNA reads TGCGCCAGCAGCCTTAGTCTTACAGGGGGAGTATATACGCAGTATTTT. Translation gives CASSLSLTGGVYTQYF.

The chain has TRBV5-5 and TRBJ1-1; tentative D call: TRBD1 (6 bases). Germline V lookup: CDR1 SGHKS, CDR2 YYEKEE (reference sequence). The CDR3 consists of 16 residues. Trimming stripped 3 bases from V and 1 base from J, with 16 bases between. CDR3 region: CASSSWDTGGNTEAFF. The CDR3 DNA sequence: TGTGCCAGCAGCTCGTGGGACACCGGTGGGAACACTGAAGCTTTCTTT. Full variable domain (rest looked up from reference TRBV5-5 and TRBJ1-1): DAGVTQSPTHLIKTRGQQVTLRCSPISGHKSVSWYQQVLGQGPQFIFQYYEKEERGRGNFPDRFSARQFPNYSSELNVNALLLGDSALYLCASSSWDTGGNTEAFFGQGTRLTVV.

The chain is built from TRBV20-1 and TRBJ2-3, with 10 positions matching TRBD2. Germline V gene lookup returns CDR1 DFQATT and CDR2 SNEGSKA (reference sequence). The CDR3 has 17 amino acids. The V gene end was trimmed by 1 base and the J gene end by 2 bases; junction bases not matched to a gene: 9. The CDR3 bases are TGCAGTGCTAGAGCCTTGACTAGCGGGTTATTCACAGATACGCAGTATTTT. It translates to CSARALTSGLFTDTQYF.

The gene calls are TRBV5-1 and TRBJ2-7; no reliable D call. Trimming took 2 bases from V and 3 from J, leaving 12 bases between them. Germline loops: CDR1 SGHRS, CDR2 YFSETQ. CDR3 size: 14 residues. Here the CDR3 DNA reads TGCGCCAGCAGCTTTCTTGGCAATTTCTACGAGCAGTACTTC. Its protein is CASSFLGNFYEQYF. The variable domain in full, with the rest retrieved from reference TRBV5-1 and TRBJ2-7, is KAGVTQTPRYLIKTRGQQVTLSCSPISGHRSVSWYQQTPGQGLQFLFEYFSETQRNKGNFPGRFSGRQFSNSRSEMNVSTLELGDSALYLCASSFLGNFYEQYFGPGTRLTVT.

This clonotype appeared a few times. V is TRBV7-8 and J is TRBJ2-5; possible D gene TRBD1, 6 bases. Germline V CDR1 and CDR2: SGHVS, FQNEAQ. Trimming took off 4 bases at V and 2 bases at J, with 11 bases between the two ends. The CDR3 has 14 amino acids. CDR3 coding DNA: TGTGCCAGCAGCTCTGTGACAGGTCAAGAGACCCAGTACTTC. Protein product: CASSSVTGQETQYF.

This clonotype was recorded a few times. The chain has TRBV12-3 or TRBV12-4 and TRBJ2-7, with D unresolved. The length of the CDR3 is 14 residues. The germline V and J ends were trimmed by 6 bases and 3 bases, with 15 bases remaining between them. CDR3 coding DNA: TGTGCCAGCAGCCTGGTAGTTTGGGGCTACGAGCAGTACTTC. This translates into CASSLVVWGYEQYF.

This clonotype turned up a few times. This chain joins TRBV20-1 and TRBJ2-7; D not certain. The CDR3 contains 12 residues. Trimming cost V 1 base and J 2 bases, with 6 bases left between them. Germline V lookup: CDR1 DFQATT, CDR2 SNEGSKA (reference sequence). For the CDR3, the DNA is TGCAGTGCTAGAGGGGATACCTACGAGCAGTACTTC. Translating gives CSARGDTYEQYF.

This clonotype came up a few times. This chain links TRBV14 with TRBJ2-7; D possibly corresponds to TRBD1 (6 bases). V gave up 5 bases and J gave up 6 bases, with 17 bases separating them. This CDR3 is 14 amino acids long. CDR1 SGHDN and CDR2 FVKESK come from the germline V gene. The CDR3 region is CASSTHGQSREQYF. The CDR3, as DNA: TGTGCCAGCAGCACCCACGGACAGAGCCGCGAGCAGTACTTC.

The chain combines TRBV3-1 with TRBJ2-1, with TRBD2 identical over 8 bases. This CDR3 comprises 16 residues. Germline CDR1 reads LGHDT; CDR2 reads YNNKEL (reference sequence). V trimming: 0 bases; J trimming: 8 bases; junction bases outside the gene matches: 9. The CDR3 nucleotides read TGTGCCAGCAGCCAAGATCTGAGCGGGAGTGAAGATGAGCAGTTCTTC. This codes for CASSQDLSGSEDEQFF.